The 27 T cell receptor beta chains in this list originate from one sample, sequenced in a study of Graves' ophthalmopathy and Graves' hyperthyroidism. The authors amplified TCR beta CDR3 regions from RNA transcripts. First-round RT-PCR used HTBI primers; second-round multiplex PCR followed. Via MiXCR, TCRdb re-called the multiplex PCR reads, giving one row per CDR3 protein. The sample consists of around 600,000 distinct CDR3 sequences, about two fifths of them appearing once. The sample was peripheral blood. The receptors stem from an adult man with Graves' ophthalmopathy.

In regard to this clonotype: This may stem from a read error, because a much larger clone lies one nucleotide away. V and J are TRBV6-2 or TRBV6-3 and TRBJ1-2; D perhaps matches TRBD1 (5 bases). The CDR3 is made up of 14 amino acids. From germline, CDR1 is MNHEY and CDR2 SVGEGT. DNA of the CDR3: TGTGCCAGCAGTTACTCGGGGGGAGGATATGACTACACCTTC. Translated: CASSYSGGGYDYTF.

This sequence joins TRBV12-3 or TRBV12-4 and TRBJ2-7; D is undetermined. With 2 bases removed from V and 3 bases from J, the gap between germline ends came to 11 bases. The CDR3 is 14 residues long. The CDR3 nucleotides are TGTGCCAGCAGTTTAAGTAATCCACTCTACGAGCAGTACTTC. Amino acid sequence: CASSLSNPLYEQYF.

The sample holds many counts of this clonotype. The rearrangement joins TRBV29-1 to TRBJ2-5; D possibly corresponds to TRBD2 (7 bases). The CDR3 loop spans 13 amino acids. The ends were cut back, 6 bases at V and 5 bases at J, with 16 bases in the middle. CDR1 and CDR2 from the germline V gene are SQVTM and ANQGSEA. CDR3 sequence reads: CSVRRRGLETQYF. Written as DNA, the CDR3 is TGCAGCGTCCGGCGGCGGGGGCTGGAGACCCAGTACTTC.

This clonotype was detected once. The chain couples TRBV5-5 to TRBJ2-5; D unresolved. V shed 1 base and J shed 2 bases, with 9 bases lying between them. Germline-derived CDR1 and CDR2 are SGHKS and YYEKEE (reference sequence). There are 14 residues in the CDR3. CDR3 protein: CASSLRRIQETQYF. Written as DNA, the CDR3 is TGTGCCAGCAGCTTGCGCAGGATACAAGAGACCCAGTACTTC.

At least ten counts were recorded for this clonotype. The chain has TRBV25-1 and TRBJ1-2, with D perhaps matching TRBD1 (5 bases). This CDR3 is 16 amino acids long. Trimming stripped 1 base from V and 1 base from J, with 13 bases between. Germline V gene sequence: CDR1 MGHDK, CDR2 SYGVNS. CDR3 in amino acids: CASSESLDTINYGYTF. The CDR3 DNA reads TGTGCCAGCAGTGAATCGCTGGACACGATTAACTATGGCTACACCTTC.

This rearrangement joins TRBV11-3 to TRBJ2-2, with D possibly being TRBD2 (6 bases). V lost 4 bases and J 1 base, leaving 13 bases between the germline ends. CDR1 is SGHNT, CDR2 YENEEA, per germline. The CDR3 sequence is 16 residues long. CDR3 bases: TGTGCCAGCAGCTCTTTTCGGGGACTGAACACCGGGGAGCTGTTTTTT. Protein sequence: CASSSFRGLNTGELFF.

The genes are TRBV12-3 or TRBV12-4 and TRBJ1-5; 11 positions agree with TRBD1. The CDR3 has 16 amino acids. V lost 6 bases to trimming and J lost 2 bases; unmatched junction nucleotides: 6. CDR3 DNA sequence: TGTGCCAGCAGGGGACAGGGGGGTTTTGGCAATCAGCCCCAGCATTTT. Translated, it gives CASRGQGGFGNQPQHF.

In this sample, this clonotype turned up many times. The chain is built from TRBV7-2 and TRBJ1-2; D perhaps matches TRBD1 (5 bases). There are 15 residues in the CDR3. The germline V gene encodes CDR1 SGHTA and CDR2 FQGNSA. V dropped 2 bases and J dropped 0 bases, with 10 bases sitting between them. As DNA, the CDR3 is TGTGCCAGCAGCTTAAGGGGAGGGGCTAACTATGGCTACACCTTC. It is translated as CASSLRGGANYGYTF.

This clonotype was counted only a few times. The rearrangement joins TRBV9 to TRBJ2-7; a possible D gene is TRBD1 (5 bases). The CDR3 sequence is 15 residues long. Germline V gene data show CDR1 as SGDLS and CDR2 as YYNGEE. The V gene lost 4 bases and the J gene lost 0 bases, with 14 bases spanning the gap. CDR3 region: CASSTSGQFSYEQYF. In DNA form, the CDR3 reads TGTGCCAGCAGCACCTCCGGACAATTCTCCTACGAGCAGTACTTC.

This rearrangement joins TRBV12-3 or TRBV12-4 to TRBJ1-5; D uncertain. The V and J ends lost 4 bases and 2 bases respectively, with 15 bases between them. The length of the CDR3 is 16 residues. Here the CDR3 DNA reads TGTGCCAGCAGTTCCCCCTCTGAGGGTGGCAATCAGCCCCAGCATTTT. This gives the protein CASSSPSEGGNQPQHF.

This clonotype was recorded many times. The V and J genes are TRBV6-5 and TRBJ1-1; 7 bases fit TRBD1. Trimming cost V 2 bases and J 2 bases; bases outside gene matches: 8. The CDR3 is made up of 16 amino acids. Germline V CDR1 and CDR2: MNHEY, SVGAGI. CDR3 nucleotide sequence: TGTGCCAGCAGTTACGAGCCGAGGGGGCGAAACACTGAAGCTTTCTTT. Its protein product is CASSYEPRGRNTEAFF.

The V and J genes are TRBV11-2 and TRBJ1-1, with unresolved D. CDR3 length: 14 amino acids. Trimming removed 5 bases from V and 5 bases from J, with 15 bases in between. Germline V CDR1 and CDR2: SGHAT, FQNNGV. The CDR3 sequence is CASSPNQVDTEAFF. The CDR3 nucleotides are TGTGCCAGCAGCCCGAATCAGGTGGATACTGAAGCTTTCTTT.

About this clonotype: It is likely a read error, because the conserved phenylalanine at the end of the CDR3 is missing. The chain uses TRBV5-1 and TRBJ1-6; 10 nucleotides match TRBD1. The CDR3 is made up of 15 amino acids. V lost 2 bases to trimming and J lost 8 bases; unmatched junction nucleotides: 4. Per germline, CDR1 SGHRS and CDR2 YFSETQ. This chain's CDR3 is CASSLRQGADSPLHS. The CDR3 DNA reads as TGCGCCAGCAGCTTAAGACAGGGGGCTGATTCACCCCTCCACTCT.

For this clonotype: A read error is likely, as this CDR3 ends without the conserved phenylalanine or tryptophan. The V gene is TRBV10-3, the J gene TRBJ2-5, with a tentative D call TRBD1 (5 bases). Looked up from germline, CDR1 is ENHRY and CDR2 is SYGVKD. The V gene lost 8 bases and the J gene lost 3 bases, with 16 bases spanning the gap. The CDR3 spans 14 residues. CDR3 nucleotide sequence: TGTGCCATCGGTGCTAGGGGTCACGAAGAGACCCAGTACTAC. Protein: CAIGARGHEETQYY.

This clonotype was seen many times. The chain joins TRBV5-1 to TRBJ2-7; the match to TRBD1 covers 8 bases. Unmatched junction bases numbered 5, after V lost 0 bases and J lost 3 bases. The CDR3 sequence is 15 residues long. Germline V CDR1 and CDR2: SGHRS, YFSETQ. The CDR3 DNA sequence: TGCGCCAGCAGCTTGGGCGGGACAGGACTCTACGAGCAGTACTTC. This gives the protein CASSLGGTGLYEQYF. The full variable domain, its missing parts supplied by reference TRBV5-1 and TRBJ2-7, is KAGVTQTPRYLIKTRGQQVTLSCSPISGHRSVSWYQQTPGQGLQFLFEYFSETQRNKGNFPGRFSGRQFSNSRSEMNVSTLELGDSALYLCASSLGGTGLYEQYFGPGTRLTVT.

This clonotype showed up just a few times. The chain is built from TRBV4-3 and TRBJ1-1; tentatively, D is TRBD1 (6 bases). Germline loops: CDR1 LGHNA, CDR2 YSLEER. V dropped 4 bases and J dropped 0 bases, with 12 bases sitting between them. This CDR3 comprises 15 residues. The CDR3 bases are TGCGCCAGCAGCCGATCAGGACAGCTGAACACTGAAGCTTTCTTT. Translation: CASSRSGQLNTEAFF.

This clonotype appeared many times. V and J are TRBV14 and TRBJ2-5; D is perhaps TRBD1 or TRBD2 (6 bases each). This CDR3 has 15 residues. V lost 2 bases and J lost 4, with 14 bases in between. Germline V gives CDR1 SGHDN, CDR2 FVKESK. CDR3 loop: CASSQTMGGGETQYF. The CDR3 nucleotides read TGTGCCAGCAGCCAAACGATGGGGGGCGGAGAGACCCAGTACTTC.

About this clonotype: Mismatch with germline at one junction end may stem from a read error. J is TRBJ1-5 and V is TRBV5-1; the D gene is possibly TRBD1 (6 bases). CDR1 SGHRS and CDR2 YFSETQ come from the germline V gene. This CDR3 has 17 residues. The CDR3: CTSSFQGKEVSNQPQHF. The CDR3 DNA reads TGCACCAGCAGCTTCCAGGGGAAGGAGGTTAGCAATCAGCCCCAGCATTTT.

In DNA, the CDR3 is TGTGCCAGCAGTTCCCTAGGGGGTCAGCCCCAGCATTTT. Residues: CASSSLGGQPQHF. The chain combines TRBV28 with TRBJ1-5; a possible D gene is TRBD1 (6 bases). Germline lookup yields CDR1 MDHEN and CDR2 SYDVKM. The CDR3 contains 13 residues. V lost 4 bases to trimming and J lost 6 bases, with 10 bases between them.

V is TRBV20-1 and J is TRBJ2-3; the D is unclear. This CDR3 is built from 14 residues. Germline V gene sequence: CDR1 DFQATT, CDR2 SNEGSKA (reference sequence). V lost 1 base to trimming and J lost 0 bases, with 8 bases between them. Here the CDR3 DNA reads TGCAGTGCTAGAGTATTAGTCAGCACAGATACGCAGTATTTT. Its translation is CSARVLVSTDTQYF.

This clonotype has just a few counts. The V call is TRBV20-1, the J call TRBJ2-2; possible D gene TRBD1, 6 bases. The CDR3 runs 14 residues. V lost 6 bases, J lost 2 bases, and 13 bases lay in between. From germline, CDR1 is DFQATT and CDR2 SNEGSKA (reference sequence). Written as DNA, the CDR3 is TGCAGTGCAACCGGGACACCCAACACCGGGGAGCTGTTTTTT. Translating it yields CSATGTPNTGELFF.

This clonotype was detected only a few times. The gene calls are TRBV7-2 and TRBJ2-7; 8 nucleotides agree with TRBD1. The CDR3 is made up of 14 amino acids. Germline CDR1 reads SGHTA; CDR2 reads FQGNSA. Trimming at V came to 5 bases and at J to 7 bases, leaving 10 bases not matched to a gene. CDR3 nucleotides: TGTGCCAGCAGCAAGGGACAGGTATATCAAGAGCAGTACTTC. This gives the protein CASSKGQVYQEQYF.

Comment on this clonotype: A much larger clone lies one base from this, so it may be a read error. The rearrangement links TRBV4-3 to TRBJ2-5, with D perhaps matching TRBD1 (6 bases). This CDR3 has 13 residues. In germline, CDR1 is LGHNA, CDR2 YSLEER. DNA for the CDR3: TGCGCCAGCAGCCAGGGGGCCGTAGAGACCCAGGACTTC. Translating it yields CASSQGAVETQDF.

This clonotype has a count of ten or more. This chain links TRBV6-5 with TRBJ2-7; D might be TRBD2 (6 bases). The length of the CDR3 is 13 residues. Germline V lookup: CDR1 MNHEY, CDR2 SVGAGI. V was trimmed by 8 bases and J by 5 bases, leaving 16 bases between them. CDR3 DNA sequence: TGTGCCAGCCAAGGTCTAGCGACCCACGAGCAGTACTTC. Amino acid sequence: CASQGLATHEQYF.

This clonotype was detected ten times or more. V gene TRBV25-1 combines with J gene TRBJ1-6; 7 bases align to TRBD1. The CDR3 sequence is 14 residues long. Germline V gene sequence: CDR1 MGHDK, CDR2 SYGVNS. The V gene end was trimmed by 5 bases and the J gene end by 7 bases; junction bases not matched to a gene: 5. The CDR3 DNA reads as TGTGCCAGCAGTCCTCGACAGGGAAATTCACCCCTCCACTTT. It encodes CASSPRQGNSPLHF.

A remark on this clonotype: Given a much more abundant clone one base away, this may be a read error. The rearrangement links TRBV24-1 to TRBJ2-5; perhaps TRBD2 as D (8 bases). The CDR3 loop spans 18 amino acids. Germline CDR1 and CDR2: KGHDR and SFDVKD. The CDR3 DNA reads TGTGCCACCAGTGCTTTGAAGGGGGCTAGCGGGCGGAGAGAGACCCAGTACTTC. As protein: CATSALKGASGRRETQYF.

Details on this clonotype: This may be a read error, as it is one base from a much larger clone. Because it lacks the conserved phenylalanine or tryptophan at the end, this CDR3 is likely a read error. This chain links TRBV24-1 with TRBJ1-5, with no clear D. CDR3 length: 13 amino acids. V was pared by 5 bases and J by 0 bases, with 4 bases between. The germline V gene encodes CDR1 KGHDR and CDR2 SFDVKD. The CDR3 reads CATSGASNQPQHS. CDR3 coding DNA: TGTGCCACCAGTGGGGCTAGCAATCAGCCCCAGCATTCT.